Below, 18 T cell receptor beta chains from the same sample are listed, as sequenced in a study of blood T cell repertoires in COVID-19. Clones were read by immunoSEQ multiplex PCR, and TCRdb kept only the in-frame ones, dropping some. The data hold about 160,000 clones, with almost 85% observed a single time. Sequencing input: peripheral blood. The receptors originated from a man in his forties who had recovered from COVID-19.

V and J are TRBV6-5 and TRBJ1-2, with 7 positions matching TRBD1. V shed 5 bases, J shed 7 bases, and the junction held 7 bases outside the gene matches. The CDR3 sequence is 13 residues long. Germline CDR1 reads MNHEY; CDR2 reads SVGAGI. The CDR3 is CASSRDRSSGYTF. CDR3 bases: TGTGCCAGCAGTAGGGACAGATCGAGTGGCTACACCTTC.

As for this clone: At one boundary the junction diverges from the germline segment, which might be a read error. The V call is TRBV10-1, the J call TRBJ2-1; TRBD2 agrees at 13 bases. There are 12 residues in the CDR3. The germline V gene has CDR1 WNHNN and CDR2 SYGVQD (reference sequence). DNA for the CDR3: TGCGCCAGCAGGACCCGGACTAGCGGGGGCCTCTTC. Protein: CASRTRTSGGLF.

The V call is TRBV7-2, the J call TRBJ2-5, with 7 bases aligning to TRBD2. Germline CDR1 is SGHTA and CDR2 is FQGNSA. There are 15 residues in the CDR3. V dropped 5 bases and J dropped 4; count of bases not matched to a gene: 10. As DNA, the CDR3 is TGTGCCAGCAGCCCTATTTTTACGGGGGGAGAGACCCAGTACTTC. Protein product: CASSPIFTGGETQYF.

The rearrangement joins TRBV28 to TRBJ2-7; the D gene is possibly TRBD1 (6 bases). The CDR3 consists of 14 residues. V was cut by 7 bases and J by 2 bases, with 15 bases left in between. The germline V gene has CDR1 MDHEN and CDR2 SYDVKM. The CDR3 bases are TGTGCCAGCACCAAGCAGGGGATAACCTACGAGCAGTACTTC. Translation: CASTKQGITYEQYF.

The chain combines TRBV28 with TRBJ2-1; 9 bases fit TRBD2. CDR1 is MDHEN, CDR2 SYDVKM, per germline. CDR3 length: 16 residues. V lost 7 bases and J lost 5; bases outside the gene matches: 12. CDR3 in amino acids: CASKRGVLTGNNEQFF. In DNA form, the CDR3 reads TGTGCCAGCAAGCGGGGGGTATTGACAGGGAACAATGAGCAGTTCTTC.

This rearrangement joins TRBV6-2 or TRBV6-3 to TRBJ1-5; a possible D gene is TRBD1 (5 bases). The CDR3 runs 15 residues. The V end was cut by 2 bases, the J end by 2 bases, with 10 bases between. Per the germline V gene, CDR1 is MNHEY and CDR2 is SVGEGT. CDR3: CASSYGRGGNQPQHF. The CDR3 DNA sequence: TGTGCCAGCAGTTACGGGAGGGGAGGCAATCAGCCCCAGCATTTT.

This chain joins TRBV19 and TRBJ2-7, with 9 bases aligning to TRBD2. The CDR3 consists of 15 residues. V lost 4 bases to trimming and J lost 6 bases; unmatched junction nucleotides: 10. The germline CDR1 and CDR2 sequences are LNHDA and SQIVND (reference sequence). CDR3 amino acids: CASSRRLADHIEQYF. CDR3 nucleotides: TGTGCCAGTAGTAGGCGACTAGCGGATCATATCGAGCAGTACTTC.

J is TRBJ1-3 and V is TRBV6-1; 7 bases map to TRBD1. CDR3 size: 14 residues. With 6 bases clipped from V and 4 bases from J, the junction kept 6 bases outside the gene matches. Germline assignment: CDR1 MNHNS and CDR2 SASEGT. The CDR3 here is CASRSGGPGNTIYF. CDR3 coding DNA: TGTGCCAGCAGGTCAGGGGGGCCAGGAAACACCATATATTTT.

The V gene is TRBV28, the J gene TRBJ2-2; 7 bases line up with TRBD1. Germline V gene lookup returns CDR1 MDHEN and CDR2 SYDVKM. The CDR3 has 15 residues. V dropped 6 bases and J dropped 4; count of bases not matched to a gene: 8. CDR3 in amino acids: CASRKGARITGELFF. The CDR3 DNA reads TGTGCCAGCAGAAAGGGGGCGCGAATCACCGGGGAGCTGTTTTTT.

This clone appeared a single time. This chain connects TRBV11-2 to TRBJ1-1; D possibly corresponds to TRBD1 (5 bases). Between the trimmed V and J ends, which lost 1 base and 4 bases, there was a span of 7 bases. The germline CDR1 and CDR2 sequences are SGHAT and FQNNGV. CDR3 size: 13 residues. The CDR3 DNA follows: TGTGCCAGCAGCTTAGGGGGGGTCACTGAAGCTTTCTTT. Protein sequence: CASSLGGVTEAFF.

J is TRBJ2-1 and V is TRBV7-9; 13 positions match TRBD2. Germline V gene sequence: CDR1 SEHNR, CDR2 FQNEAQ (reference sequence). This CDR3 is 17 amino acids long. The V segment lost 7 bases and the J segment 8 bases; nucleotides outside the gene matches: 14. This CDR3 reads CASINERTSGRQDEQFF. The CDR3, as DNA: TGTGCCAGCATCAATGAGAGGACTAGCGGGAGACAGGATGAGCAGTTCTTC. Together with reference TRBV7-9 and TRBJ2-1, the CDR3 gives the full variable domain: DTGVSQNPRHKITKRGQNVTFRCDPISEHNRLYWYRQTLGQGPEFLTYFQNEAQLEKSRLLSDRFSAERPKGSFSTLEIQRTEQGDSAMYLCASINERTSGRQDEQFFGPGTRLTVL.

The chain couples TRBV6-5 to TRBJ2-4; possible D gene TRBD2, 6 bases. Per the germline V gene, CDR1 is MNHEY and CDR2 is SVGAGI. CDR3 size: 13 residues. Trimming took 6 bases from V and 5 from J, leaving 11 bases between them. The CDR3 loop reads CASSTPGENIQYF. The CDR3 DNA is TGTGCCAGCAGCACTCCGGGGGAAAACATTCAGTACTTC.

The chain combines TRBV3-1 (or the pseudogene TRBV3-2) with TRBJ2-7; D gene ambiguous. Trimming removed 1 base at V and 2 bases at J, with 12 bases between. Germline values: CDR1 LGHDT, CDR2 YNNKEL (reference sequence). This CDR3 is 15 amino acids long. The CDR3 nucleotides read TGTGCCAGCAGCCAAGGGGTGGAGCGACCCTACGAGCAGTACTTC. Residues: CASSQGVERPYEQYF.

The rearrangement uses TRBV2 and TRBJ2-1; 10 bases map to TRBD2. Germline V gene lookup returns CDR1 SNHLY and CDR2 FYNNEI. The CDR3 runs to 14 residues. The V and J ends lost 6 bases and 7 bases, in that order; junction bases with no gene match: 6. CDR3 protein: CASRGLAKGNEQFF. The DNA of the CDR3 is TGTGCCAGCAGGGGACTAGCGAAAGGGAATGAGCAGTTCTTC.

This sequence joins TRBV6-5 and TRBJ2-1; 11 positions agree with TRBD2. V trimming: 0 bases; J trimming: 7 bases; junction bases outside the gene matches: 2. Germline V gene sequence: CDR1 MNHEY, CDR2 SVGAGI. The CDR3 runs 15 residues. CDR3 residues: CASSYSLAGGNEQFF. The CDR3 bases are TGTGCCAGCAGTTACTCCCTAGCGGGAGGAAATGAGCAGTTCTTC.

The rearrangement links TRBV11-1 to TRBJ1-2; D not resolved. Germline loops: CDR1 SGHAT, CDR2 FQDESV (reference sequence). The V end lost 7 bases, the J end lost 8 bases, and 11 bases lay between the germline ends. The CDR3 is 11 amino acids. The CDR3 loop is CASTTNWGYTF. CDR3 bases: TGTGCCAGCACCACTAATTGGGGCTACACCTTC.

The chain employs TRBV18 and TRBJ2-1, with D unresolved. The CDR3 runs to 13 residues. V was clipped by 4 bases and J by 3 bases, with 7 bases between them. In germline, CDR1 is KGHSH, CDR2 LQKENI. CDR3 bases: TGTGCCAGCTCACAGTATAGCTACAATGAGCAGTTCTTC. It specifies CASSQYSYNEQFF. The entire variable domain, with the rest obtained from reference TRBV18 and TRBJ2-1, is as follows: NAGVMQNPRHLVRRRGQEARLRCSPMKGHSHVYWYRQLPEEGLKFMVYLQKENIIDESGMPKERFSAEFPKEGPSILRIQQVVRGDSAAYFCASSQYSYNEQFFGPGTRLTVL.

This chain connects TRBV4-3 to TRBJ2-3; 7 bases line up with TRBD2. This CDR3 is built from 16 residues. V gave up 4 bases and J gave up 0 bases; unmatched junction bases: 7. Germline V CDR1 and CDR2: LGHNA, YSLEER. In nucleotides, the CDR3 is TGCGCCAGCAGCCTTGGGGGAGGGACTAGCACAGATACGCAGTATTTT. Translated: CASSLGGGTSTDTQYF.